The clone carrying this T cell receptor (beta chain) appeared a single time. No antigen is known for it. The entry originates in a study of PD-1 blockade in mismatch repair-deficient tumors. Whole-study results and caveats: Tumor-resident clones, often undetectable pretreatment in blood, expanded then contracted after pembrolizumab.

Repertoires were generated with immunoSEQ multiplex PCR, while TCRdb's copy carries only in-frame clones and drops some. The sample contains 120,000 or so clones, about 88% of which appear only once. The length of the CDR3 is 18 residues. Looked up from germline, CDR1 is MGHRA and CDR2 is YSYEKL. With 0 bases removed from V and 2 bases from J, the gap between germline ends came to 18 bases. The chain couples TRBV4-1 to TRBJ2-3; D might be TRBD1 or TRBD2, each matching 5 bases. Material: peripheral blood, obtained 44 weeks after starting pembrolizumab. The sequence was collected from an adult with mismatch repair-deficient cancer. The CDR3 DNA sequence: TGCGCCAGCAGCCAAGAAGGTGTCGGAAGGGGACCCACAGATACGCAGTATTTT. It encodes CASSQEGVGRGPTDTQYF.